This T cell receptor beta chain derives from a study of T cells in Graves' hyperthyroidism and ophthalmopathy. The CDR3 extends over 14 amino acids. Trimming took 5 bases from V and 2 from J, leaving 13 bases between them. Germline CDR1 is SGHVS and CDR2 is FQNEAQ. It was RNA transcripts that yielded the amplified TCR beta CDR3 regions. A set of HTBI primers served as the primers for a first-round RT-PCR of the TCR CDR3. Each CDR3 protein is one row after TCRdb ran MiXCR on the multiplex PCR reads. Altogether around 200,000 distinct CDR3 sequences are present, about 17% being singletons, with the ten largest covering roughly two fifths.

The sample was blood. The chain employs TRBV7-8 and TRBJ2-7; D not certain. This receptor was taken from a middle-aged man with Graves' hyperthyroidism. Written as DNA, the CDR3 is TGTGCCAGCAGCCCGTACCGGGTACCCTACGAGCAGTACTTC. This codes for CASSPYRVPYEQYF. The full variable domain, in which reference TRBV7-8 and TRBJ2-7 provide the parts outside the CDR3, is GAGVSQSPRYKVAKRGQDVALRCDPISGHVSLFWYQQALGQGPEFLTYFQNEAQLDKSGLPSDRFFAERPEGSVSTLKIQRTQQEDSAVYLCASSPYRVPYEQYFGPGTRLTVT.